This passage covers 10 T cell receptor beta chains from one sample sequenced in a study of molecular identifiers for immune sequencing clone quantification. TCRdb passed the PCR reads through MiXCR, listing each CDR3 protein once. This sample has about 640,000 distinct CDR3 sequences, with 20% found just once. What was sequenced was naive CD8+ T cells from blood, with Jurkat cell RNA spiked in. Noted subset: FACS-sorted CD8+CD4-CCR7+CD45RA+ naive T cells. These TCRs come from a human donor in good health. Some libraries in this study had Jurkat cell RNA spiked in.

This clonotype was observed many times. The rearrangement uses TRBV2 and TRBJ2-6; TRBD1 matches 10 bases. The V gene's germline CDR1 is SNHLY and CDR2 FYNNEI. Trimming removed 4 bases from V and 0 bases from J; junction bases left unmatched: 3. There are 17 residues in the CDR3. CDR3 protein: CASSADRGHSGANVLTF. CDR3 in DNA: TGTGCCAGCAGTGCCGACAGGGGGCACTCTGGGGCCAACGTCCTGACTTTC.

J is TRBJ2-7 and V is TRBV2; D may be TRBD1 (6 bases). With 3 bases removed from V and 1 base from J, the gap between germline ends came to 16 bases. The germline gives CDR1 SNHLY, CDR2 FYNNEI. The CDR3 is 16 amino acids. CDR3 protein: CASSDPGQGQSYEQYF. CDR3 sequence (DNA): TGTGCCAGCAGTGACCCGGGACAAGGACAATCCTACGAGCAGTACTTC.

This clonotype was recorded a few times. Given a much more abundant clone one base away, this may be a read error. The rearrangement uses TRBV7-9 and TRBJ2-3, with TRBD1 as a possible D gene (7 bases). There are 16 residues in the CDR3. Looked up from germline, CDR1 is SEHNR and CDR2 is FQNEAQ (reference sequence). Trimming cost V 1 base and J 4 bases, with 15 bases left between them. CDR3 nucleotides: TGTGCCAGCAGCTTAGTACAGGGGAGGAGCTCAGATACGCAGTATTTT. Protein sequence: CASSLVQGRSSDTQYF.

This clonotype showed up just once. The junction shows a germline mismatch at one end, possibly a read error. V gene TRBV5-5 combines with J gene TRBJ2-7; 10 bases match TRBD1. The CDR3 has 14 amino acids. Germline values: CDR1 SGHKS, CDR2 YYEKEE (reference sequence). CDR3 sequence reads: CVSSFGTGDYEQYF. DNA for the CDR3: TGTGTCAGCAGCTTCGGGACAGGGGACTACGAGCAGTACTTC.

V is TRBV27 and J is TRBJ2-5; D ambiguous. Trimming took off 2 bases at V and 2 bases at J, with 12 bases between the two ends. Germline V CDR1 and CDR2: MNHEY, SMNVEV (reference sequence). The CDR3 totals 15 residues. The CDR3 nucleotides read TGTGCCAGCAGTTTAGCCTTACTACCTCAAGAGACCCAGTACTTC. Protein: CASSLALLPQETQYF.

The sample holds many counts of this clonotype. The V gene is TRBV6-2 or TRBV6-3, the J gene TRBJ2-7; TRBD2 agrees at 8 bases. The CDR3 totals 15 residues. CDR1 is MNHEY, CDR2 SVGEGT, per germline. Losses at the gene ends were 7 bases for V and 2 bases for J; bases not matched to a gene: 10. The CDR3 bases are TGTGCCAGCACCACCGGACTAGCTCTTCCCTACGAGCAGTACTTC. Encoded protein: CASTTGLALPYEQYF.

This clonotype appeared many times. V is TRBV29-1 and J is TRBJ2-3; D perhaps matches TRBD2 (6 bases). The CDR3 spans 15 residues. CDR1 and CDR2 (germline): SQVTM, ANQGSEA. V lost 1 base and J lost 0, with 11 bases in between. In nucleotides, the CDR3 is TGCAGCGTTGAAGGTGCCCTAGCGAGCACAGATACGCAGTATTTT. Translation: CSVEGALASTDTQYF.

Many counts were recorded for this clonotype. V usage is TRBV7-2 and J usage is TRBJ2-1; D unclear. Trimming removed 3 bases from V and 0 bases from J, with 9 bases in between. The length of the CDR3 is 15 residues. Germline V CDR1 and CDR2: SGHTA, FQGNSA. The CDR3 reads CASSFDLSSYNEQFF. The CDR3 coding sequence is TGTGCCAGCAGCTTTGACTTGAGCTCCTACAATGAGCAGTTCTTC.

This clonotype was recorded a few times. Since a much larger clone is just one base distant, this may be a read error. The V gene is TRBV6-1, the J gene TRBJ2-3; D not resolved. CDR1 is MNHNS, CDR2 SASEGT, per germline. V was shortened by 1 base and J by 2 bases, with 10 bases between the two germline ends. This CDR3 has 15 amino acids. CDR3 DNA sequence: TGTGCCAGCAGTGAAGAGGTGGTGCTCACAGATACGCAGTATTTT. As protein: CASSEEVVLTDTQYF.

Ten or more counts support this clonotype. The V gene is TRBV6-6, the J gene TRBJ2-7, with a weak D call TRBD2 (6 bases). From germline, CDR1 is MNHNY and CDR2 SVGAGI (reference sequence). V dropped 2 bases and J dropped 5 bases, with 16 bases sitting between them. There are 15 residues in the CDR3. CDR3 in amino acids: CASSYPATREDEQYF. Written as DNA, the CDR3 is TGTGCCAGCAGTTACCCCGCGACTAGGGAGGACGAGCAGTACTTC.